The 26 T cell receptor beta chains below come from one sample, sequenced in a study of graft-versus-host responses after intestinal transplantation. The method was immunoSEQ multiplex PCR; TCRdb's version includes in-frame clones alone and lacks a portion of them. The top ten hold over 0.1% of the sample, which has about 120,000 clones, around 93% seen once. Antigens for these TCRs are unknown. Sequencing was performed on unstimulated CD4+ T cells sorted from spleen or lymph node cells, taken before intestinal transplant. The receptor set was obtained from a human donor who received an intestinal transplant.

The rearrangement links TRBV30 to TRBJ1-2; 8 positions agree with TRBD1. Looked up from germline, CDR1 is GTSNPN and CDR2 is SVGIG (reference sequence). The J segment lost 5 bases and the V segment lost 0 bases, leaving 2 bases of the junction unmatched. The CDR3 length is 13 residues. CDR3 protein: CAWSVTGGYGYTF. As DNA, the CDR3 is TGTGCCTGGAGTGTAACAGGGGGATATGGCTACACCTTC.

This chain connects TRBV5-4 to TRBJ2-7; D unresolved. Germline CDR1 reads SGHNT; CDR2 reads YYREEE (reference sequence). Trimming removed 3 bases at V and 5 bases at J, with 9 bases between. The CDR3 consists of 12 residues. CDR3 nucleotides: TGTGCCAGCAGCTCCCCGGATCACGAGCAGTACTTC. Translated: CASSSPDHEQYF.

The rearrangement joins TRBV5-4 to TRBJ2-5; TRBD1 matches at 8 bases. CDR3 length: 15 amino acids. Germline V gene sequence: CDR1 SGHNT, CDR2 YYREEE (reference sequence). J gave up 3 bases and V 2 bases, and 6 bases lay outside the gene matches. In nucleotides, the CDR3 is TGTGCCAGCAGCTTCGTAGCAGGGGGCGAAGAGACCCAGTACTTC. The encoded protein is CASSFVAGGEETQYF.

The chain has TRBV7-3 and TRBJ2-7, with 8 nucleotides matching TRBD2. Germline assignment: CDR1 SGHTA and CDR2 FQGTGA. V lost 0 bases, J lost 6 bases, and 7 bases stayed unmatched. This CDR3 is 15 amino acids long. This CDR3 is CASSLTPAGAGEQYF. The CDR3 DNA reads TGTGCCAGCAGCTTAACTCCAGCGGGAGCGGGCGAGCAGTACTTC.

This chain joins TRBV28 and TRBJ2-5, with a weak D call TRBD2 (6 bases). The germline gives CDR1 MDHEN, CDR2 SYDVKM. V gave up 10 bases and J gave up 5 bases, with 17 bases separating them. The CDR3 has 13 residues. The CDR3 reads CAILDGGRETQYF. CDR3 nucleotides: TGTGCCATCTTGGATGGGGGGAGGGAGACCCAGTACTTC.

The chain uses TRBV27 and TRBJ2-3, with a weak D call TRBD2 (5 bases). V shed 6 bases and J shed 9 bases, with 16 bases lying between them. Germline CDR1 reads MNHEY; CDR2 reads SMNVEV (reference sequence). The CDR3 extends over 13 amino acids. CDR3 sequence: CASSSILVRTQYF. CDR3 sequence (DNA): TGTGCCAGCAGCTCAATACTAGTTAGAACGCAGTATTTT.

This clone was found once. The V call is TRBV10-1, the J call TRBJ2-3; no clear D gene. The germline V gene has CDR1 WNHNN and CDR2 SYGVQD (reference sequence). The V end lost 10 bases, the J end lost 0 bases, and 17 bases lay between the germline ends. This CDR3 is 15 amino acids long. The CDR3 loop reads CATTNSRKSTDTQYF. In DNA form, the CDR3 reads TGCGCCACTACGAACTCACGGAAAAGCACAGATACGCAGTATTTT.

The gene calls are TRBV5-6 and TRBJ1-1; no firm D call. Germline CDR1 is SGHDT and CDR2 is YYEEEE. V shed 3 bases and J shed 1 base, with 7 bases lying between them. The CDR3 is 13 amino acids. The CDR3 bases are TGTGCCAGCAGCTCCAGGCCGAACACTGAAGCTTTCTTT. Translating gives CASSSRPNTEAFF.

V and J are TRBV2 and TRBJ2-5; the match to TRBD1 covers 9 bases. Losses at the gene ends were 5 bases for V and 5 bases for J; bases not matched to a gene: 9. This CDR3 has 15 amino acids. The germline gives CDR1 SNHLY, CDR2 FYNNEI. CDR3 nucleotides: TGTGCCAGCAGTAAAACCGGGACAGGGAGGGAGACCCAGTACTTC. Translated: CASSKTGTGRETQYF.

The chain combines TRBV5-1 with TRBJ2-7; 7 nucleotides line up with TRBD1. V shed 3 bases, J shed 1 base, and the junction held 4 bases outside the gene matches. This CDR3 contains 14 residues. Germline V lookup: CDR1 SGHRS, CDR2 YFSETQ. The CDR3 bases are TGCGCCAGCAGCTCGACGGGACAGTCCTACGAGCAGTACTTC. Translated, it gives CASSSTGQSYEQYF.

This chain links TRBV5-4 with TRBJ2-2; 7 positions match TRBD2. After removal of 4 bases from V and 7 bases from J, the junction contained 22 bases not matched to a gene. The CDR3 has 19 residues. Germline loops: CDR1 SGHNT, CDR2 YYREEE (reference sequence). Here the CDR3 DNA reads TGTGCCAGCAGCCCCAATCCTTCCGGGACTATCGATCGTGGCGGGGAGCTGTTTTTT. It encodes CASSPNPSGTIDRGGELFF.

The chain couples TRBV30 to TRBJ2-3; D ambiguous. The CDR3 totals 14 residues. V lost 3 bases and J lost 4, with 14 bases in between. Germline V gene data show CDR1 as GTSNPN and CDR2 as SVGIG (reference sequence). The DNA of the CDR3 is TGTGCCTGGAGCGCCCGGAGTCCAGCAGATACGCAGTATTTT. Amino acid sequence: CAWSARSPADTQYF.

The genes are TRBV29-1 and TRBJ2-2; D uncertain. With 4 bases removed from V and 3 bases from J, the gap between germline ends came to 3 bases. This CDR3 spans 11 amino acids. The germline V gene encodes CDR1 SQVTM and CDR2 ANQGSEA. CDR3 region: CSVGDTGELFF. The DNA of the CDR3 is TGCAGCGTTGGGGACACCGGGGAGCTGTTTTTT.

This chain connects TRBV5-1 to TRBJ2-1; D remains unclear. Germline CDR1 and CDR2: SGHRS and YFSETQ. The V end lost 0 bases, the J end lost 3 bases, and 7 bases lay between the germline ends. The CDR3 consists of 14 residues. The CDR3 coding sequence is TGCGCCAGCAGCTTGGTCCAGATCTACAATGAGCAGTTCTTC. Encoded protein: CASSLVQIYNEQFF. Looking up the rest from reference TRBV5-1 and TRBJ2-1 gives the full variable domain: KAGVTQTPRYLIKTRGQQVTLSCSPISGHRSVSWYQQTPGQGLQFLFEYFSETQRNKGNFPGRFSGRQFSNSRSEMNVSTLELGDSALYLCASSLVQIYNEQFFGPGTRLTVL.

V gene TRBV10-3 combines with J gene TRBJ1-2; D is possibly TRBD1 (5 bases). The V gene lost 0 bases and the J gene lost 14 bases, with 16 bases spanning the gap. Looked up from germline, CDR1 is ENHRY and CDR2 is SYGVKD. This CDR3 is built from 13 residues. The CDR3 sequence is CAISESPGDRKTF. DNA of the CDR3: TGTGCCATCAGTGAGTCTCCTGGGGACCGGAAGACCTTC.

Only a few counts were recorded for this clone. The chain couples TRBV5-1 to TRBJ1-3, with no clear D. The CDR3 length is 14 residues. Trimming pared 2 bases from V and 0 bases from J, leaving 6 bases between. Germline-derived CDR1 and CDR2 are SGHRS and YFSETQ. CDR3 DNA: TGCGCCAGCAGCTTTGGCGCCTCTGGAAACACCATATATTTT. Its protein product is CASSFGASGNTIYF.

CDR3 amino acids: CASSLAGLREKLFF. The CDR3 DNA reads TGTGCCAGCAGCTTAGCGGGACTGAGGGAAAAACTGTTTTTT. V is TRBV7-8 and J is TRBJ1-4; possible D gene TRBD1, 5 bases. Germline CDR1 is SGHVS and CDR2 is FQNEAQ. The CDR3 runs 14 residues. V dropped 0 bases and J dropped 8 bases, with 10 bases sitting between them.

The chain is built from TRBV6-1 and TRBJ1-1, with a tentative D call TRBD1 (5 bases). With 3 bases removed from V and 1 base from J, the gap between germline ends came to 15 bases. Germline values: CDR1 MNHNS, CDR2 SASEGT. This CDR3 has 16 residues. The CDR3 reads CASSDLWGNRNTEAFF. The DNA of the CDR3 is TGTGCCAGCAGTGACCTTTGGGGGAATCGGAACACTGAAGCTTTCTTT.

The rearrangement joins TRBV11-2 to TRBJ2-2, with D hard to call. Trimming cost V 4 bases and J 4 bases, with 1 base left between them. CDR3 length: 11 residues. In germline, CDR1 is SGHAT, CDR2 FQNNGV. The CDR3 is CASSSTGELFF. CDR3 nucleotides: TGTGCCAGCAGCTCCACCGGGGAGCTGTTTTTT.

The chain employs TRBV25-1 and TRBJ2-3; D unresolved. The CDR3 runs 16 residues. Trimming stripped 3 bases from V and 1 base from J, with 14 bases between. Germline V gene lookup returns CDR1 MGHDK and CDR2 SYGVNS. The CDR3 here is CASSDLGPLGTDTQYF. CDR3 nucleotide sequence: TGTGCCAGCAGTGACCTAGGGCCCCTTGGCACAGATACGCAGTATTTT.

This chain connects TRBV6-5 to TRBJ2-7; D not resolved. CDR1 is MNHEY and CDR2 is SVGAGI in the germline V gene. Between the trimmed V and J ends, which lost 2 bases and 3 bases, there was a span of 8 bases. This CDR3 has 13 residues. CDR3 DNA: TGTGCCAGCAGTTACAGTCGAGGCTACGAGCAGTACTTC. It encodes CASSYSRGYEQYF.

In nucleotides, the CDR3 is TGCGCCAGCAGCCAAGAAGGGGGAGTGAACACTGAAGCTTTCTTT. It codes for CASSQEGGVNTEAFF. V is TRBV4-1 and J is TRBJ1-1, with a tentative D call TRBD1 (6 bases). The V end lost 0 bases, the J end lost 0 bases, and 8 bases lay between the germline ends. The CDR3 contains 15 residues. CDR1 MGHRA and CDR2 YSYEKL come from the germline V gene.

This chain links TRBV5-1 with TRBJ2-7; D remains unclear. Germline V gene data show CDR1 as SGHRS and CDR2 as YFSETQ. V lost 6 bases and J 2 bases, leaving 15 bases between the germline ends. The CDR3 is 14 residues long. This CDR3 reads CASKVSLSPYEQYF. The CDR3 DNA reads as TGCGCCAGCAAAGTGTCGCTCAGCCCCTACGAGCAGTACTTC.

This clone has a single count. The gene calls are TRBV19 and TRBJ1-5; D call uncertain. The CDR3 is made up of 15 amino acids. V was shortened by 5 bases and J by 1 base, with 12 bases between the two germline ends. Germline V gives CDR1 LNHDA, CDR2 SQIVND (reference sequence). In DNA, the CDR3 is TGTGCCAGTAGTCTCAGGAATAGAAGCAATCAGCCCCAGCATTTT. Translation: CASSLRNRSNQPQHF.

J is TRBJ1-1 and V is TRBV6-1; possible D gene TRBD1, 6 bases. Germline CDR1 MNHNS, CDR2 SASEGT. The CDR3 is 13 amino acids. Trimming removed 7 bases from V and 1 base from J, with 10 bases in between. In nucleotides, the CDR3 is TGTGCCAGCACCTTACAGGGGAACACTGAAGCTTTCTTT. This translates into CASTLQGNTEAFF.

The rearrangement links TRBV5-1 to TRBJ2-7; D remains ambiguous. The CDR3 has 12 residues. Trimming took 2 bases from V and 1 from J, leaving 4 bases between them. Germline-derived CDR1 and CDR2 are SGHRS and YFSETQ. CDR3 in DNA: TGCGCCAGCAGCTTCTCGTCCTACGAGCAGTACTTC. Protein product: CASSFSSYEQYF. Variable domain in full (rest from reference TRBV5-1 and TRBJ2-7): KAGVTQTPRYLIKTRGQQVTLSCSPISGHRSVSWYQQTPGQGLQFLFEYFSETQRNKGNFPGRFSGRQFSNSRSEMNVSTLELGDSALYLCASSFSSYEQYFGPGTRLTVT.